These 22 T cell receptor beta chains share one sample of origin, sequenced in a study of blood T cell repertoires in COVID-19 (TCRdb year 2020). Libraries were prepared through the immunoSEQ multiplex PCR assay. In TCRdb, the immuneACCESS table is reduced to in-frame sequences with V and J assigned. These tables do not hold every clone; where another copy was compared, an unresolved V gene accounts for under half, and the others remain unexplained. This sample is represented by more than 250,000 clones; about 91% of them were singletons. 0.95% to 1.5% of the sample rests with the top ten. The sequenced material came from PBMCs or T cells enriched from blood (not recorded which). These receptors came from a woman in her forties with acute COVID-19.

This clone was picked up a small number of times. The V call is TRBV2, the J call TRBJ1-6; 11 bases are shared with TRBD1. V lost 7 bases and J lost 10; bases outside the gene matches: 6. Germline V gene sequence: CDR1 SNHLY, CDR2 FYNNEI. CDR3 length: 14 residues. CDR3 nucleotides: TGTGCCAGCAAACGGACAGGGGGCGAATCACCCCTCCACTTT. Its translation is CASKRTGGESPLHF.

This rearrangement joins TRBV28 to TRBJ2-7; 7 positions agree with TRBD1. This CDR3 comprises 17 residues. CDR1 and CDR2 (germline): MDHEN, SYDVKM. V gave up 7 bases and J gave up 1 base; unmatched junction bases: 16. The CDR3 region is CASIPGDSQVKSYEQYF. The CDR3 DNA reads TGTGCCAGCATCCCCGGGGACAGCCAAGTTAAATCCTACGAGCAGTACTTC. Variable domain in full (rest from reference TRBV28 and TRBJ2-7): DVKVTQSSRYLVKRTGEKVFLECVQDMDHENMFWYRQDPGLGLRLIYFSYDVKMKEKGDIPEGYSVSREKKERFSLILESASTNQTSMYLCASIPGDSQVKSYEQYFGPGTRLTVT.

V is TRBV7-3 and J is TRBJ2-1; D unresolved. V dropped 2 bases and J dropped 2 bases, with 7 bases sitting between them. CDR3 size: 14 residues. Looked up from germline, CDR1 is SGHTA and CDR2 is FQGTGA. For the CDR3, the DNA is TGTGCCAGCAGCTTACAGGCACCCTACAATGAGCAGTTCTTC. Amino acid sequence: CASSLQAPYNEQFF.

This clone was found a few times. The chain uses TRBV30 and TRBJ2-5, with D possibly TRBD2 on 6 matching bases. The CDR3 spans 15 residues. The V end lost 5 bases, the J end lost 4 bases, and 20 bases lay between the germline ends. Germline V gene data show CDR1 as GTSNPN and CDR2 as SVGIG (reference sequence). CDR3: CAWGELGGRRETQYF. The CDR3 DNA reads TGTGCCTGGGGGGAGTTGGGGGGAAGGCGAGAGACCCAGTACTTC.

The chain couples TRBV9 to TRBJ1-1, with a weak D call TRBD1 (5 bases). The V gene's germline CDR1 is SGDLS and CDR2 YYNGEE. Trimming cost V 0 bases and J 0 bases, with 9 bases left between them. This CDR3 has 15 residues. The CDR3 region is CASSVETGMNTEAFF. As DNA, the CDR3 is TGTGCCAGCAGCGTAGAAACAGGTATGAACACTGAAGCTTTCTTT.

This clone was detected once. The chain has TRBV5-1 and TRBJ2-3, with D possibly matching TRBD1 (6 bases). The ends were cut back, 1 base at V and 5 bases at J, with 8 bases in the middle. The CDR3 runs 13 residues. Germline CDR1 is SGHRS and CDR2 is YFSETQ. CDR3 protein: CASSLKGQDTQYF. In DNA form, the CDR3 reads TGCGCCAGCAGCTTGAAGGGACAAGATACGCAGTATTTT.

This rearrangement joins TRBV24-1 to TRBJ2-1, with 10 bases aligning to TRBD2. Germline assignment: CDR1 KGHDR and CDR2 SFDVKD. The V and J ends lost 9 bases and 12 bases, in that order; junction bases with no gene match: 7. The CDR3 totals 12 residues. CDR3 protein: CATAVAGGPQFF. In DNA form, the CDR3 reads TGTGCCACCGCAGTAGCGGGAGGACCGCAGTTCTTC.

The gene calls are TRBV18 and TRBJ2-1; D is perhaps TRBD2 (5 bases). Trimming removed 2 bases at V and 0 bases at J, with 11 bases between. Germline CDR1 KGHSH, CDR2 LQKENI. The CDR3 spans 16 residues. Here the CDR3 reads CASSPWTASSYNEQFF. The CDR3 coding sequence is TGTGCCAGCTCACCATGGACTGCCAGCTCCTACAATGAGCAGTTCTTC. The full variable domain, its missing parts supplied by reference TRBV18 and TRBJ2-1, is NAGVMQNPRHLVRRRGQEARLRCSPMKGHSHVYWYRQLPEEGLKFMVYLQKENIIDESGMPKERFSAEFPKEGPSILRIQQVVRGDSAAYFCASSPWTASSYNEQFFGPGTRLTVL.

The chain is built from TRBV12-1 and TRBJ2-5; the table assigns TRBD2, which was not confirmed against the DNA. TRBV12-1 represents a pseudogene. This CDR3 has 15 amino acids. The DNA for the CDR3 is TGTGCCAGCAGCTTTGAAGGTAGAGGTCGCGAGACCCAGTACTTC. Its translation: CASSFEGRGRETQYF.

The rearrangement joins TRBV7-2 to TRBJ1-2, with TRBD1 identical over 7 bases. With 1 base clipped from V and 8 bases from J, the junction kept 13 bases outside the gene matches. The germline gives CDR1 SGHTA, CDR2 FQGNSA. This CDR3 contains 16 residues. The CDR3 DNA reads TGTGCCAGCAGCTTAGGTTCCAGGGGTCAACAGGGGGGCTACACCTTC. This translates into CASSLGSRGQQGGYTF.

The chain carries TRBV11-2 and TRBJ2-7; 7 positions agree with TRBD1. CDR1 is SGHAT and CDR2 is FQNNGV in the germline V gene. This CDR3 contains 13 residues. The trim removed 3 bases at V and 2 bases at J, leaving 1 base unmatched. CDR3 loop: CASSLGTAYEQYF. The CDR3 region has the DNA TGTGCCAGCAGCTTGGGGACAGCCTACGAGCAGTACTTC.

The chain recombines TRBV7-2 with TRBJ1-4, with 7 bases fitting TRBD1. The CDR3 runs to 14 residues. Germline V gene data show CDR1 as SGHTA and CDR2 as FQGNSA. After removal of 4 bases from V and 3 bases from J, the junction contained 2 bases not matched to a gene. CDR3 nucleotide sequence: TGTGCCAGCAGCTACGACAGGGCTAATGAAAAACTGTTTTTT. Its protein is CASSYDRANEKLFF.

J is TRBJ1-5 and V is TRBV19, with a tentative D call TRBD1 (6 bases). Germline lookup yields CDR1 LNHDA and CDR2 SQIVND (reference sequence). V was cut by 3 bases and J by 1 base, with 10 bases left in between. This CDR3 is built from 15 residues. This CDR3 reads CASSIGQGSNQPQHF. CDR3 bases: TGTGCCAGTAGTATCGGGCAGGGGAGCAATCAGCCCCAGCATTTT. Together with reference TRBV19 and TRBJ1-5, the CDR3 gives the full variable domain: DGGITQSPKYLFRKEGQNVTLSCEQNLNHDAMYWYRQDPGQGLRLIYYSQIVNDFQKGDIAEGYSVSREKKESFPLTVTSAQKNPTAFYLCASSIGQGSNQPQHFGDGTRLSIL.

This clone occurred once. V gene TRBV11-2 combines with J gene TRBJ2-2, with D possibly being TRBD1 (5 bases). The CDR3 spans 12 residues. V gave up 8 bases and J gave up 2 bases, with 6 bases separating them. Germline CDR1 SGHAT, CDR2 FQNNGV. The CDR3 region is CASQGNTGELFF. As DNA, the CDR3 is TGTGCCAGCCAGGGTAACACCGGGGAGCTGTTTTTT.

The rearrangement joins TRBV30 to TRBJ1-1; 9 bases agree with TRBD1. The CDR3 contains 13 residues. Germline V gene data show CDR1 as GTSNPN and CDR2 as SVGIG (reference sequence). The V segment lost 4 bases and the J segment 7 bases; nucleotides outside the gene matches: 7. The CDR3 DNA sequence: TGTGCCTGGACCCAACAGGGGGCGTTTGAAGCTTTCTTT. Protein product: CAWTQQGAFEAFF.

The chain combines TRBV19 with TRBJ1-1; tentative D call: TRBD1 (6 bases). CDR3 size: 15 residues. The germline CDR1 and CDR2 sequences are LNHDA and SQIVND (reference sequence). The V end was cut by 0 bases, the J end by 1 base, with 9 bases between. Written as DNA, the CDR3 is TGTGCCAGTAGTATAGATGGGGGCTGGAACACTGAAGCTTTCTTT. Translating it yields CASSIDGGWNTEAFF.

The V and J genes are TRBV19 and TRBJ1-2, with TRBD1 identical over 7 bases. Germline V lookup: CDR1 LNHDA, CDR2 SQIVND (reference sequence). V trimming: 4 bases; J trimming: 2 bases; junction bases outside the gene matches: 4. The CDR3 runs 14 residues. Here the CDR3 reads CASSRTGANYGYTF. The CDR3 nucleotides are TGTGCCAGTAGTAGAACAGGGGCCAACTATGGCTACACCTTC. Variable domain in full (rest from reference TRBV19 and TRBJ1-2): DGGITQSPKYLFRKEGQNVTLSCEQNLNHDAMYWYRQDPGQGLRLIYYSQIVNDFQKGDIAEGYSVSREKKESFPLTVTSAQKNPTAFYLCASSRTGANYGYTFGSGTRLTVV.

The table lists this clone with a count of one. The chain has TRBV7-2 and TRBJ1-1; TRBD1 might be the D (5 bases). There are 14 residues in the CDR3. V was pared by 1 base and J by 4 bases, with 10 bases between. The germline V gene encodes CDR1 SGHTA and CDR2 FQGNSA. CDR3 amino acids: CASSLVGGFTEAFF. CDR3 nucleotide sequence: TGTGCCAGCAGCTTAGTCGGGGGGTTCACTGAAGCTTTCTTT.

The V and J genes are TRBV7-9 and TRBJ2-3, with 10 bases identical to TRBD2. Germline CDR1 reads SEHNR; CDR2 reads FQNEAQ (reference sequence). V was pared by 1 base and J by 15 bases, with 7 bases of the junction left unmatched. This CDR3 is 13 amino acids long. The CDR3 spells CASSLGHSGRLYF. The CDR3 bases are TGTGCCAGCAGCTTAGGTCATAGCGGGAGGCTTTATTTT.

This chain links TRBV20-1 with TRBJ2-1, with D maybe TRBD1 (5 bases). In germline, CDR1 is DFQATT, CDR2 SNEGSKA (reference sequence). The CDR3 has 15 amino acids. The V end lost 3 bases, the J end lost 7 bases, and 19 bases lay between the germline ends. The CDR3 DNA sequence: TGCAGTGCTAGTCGGTTCTCGGCAGGGCTAAATGAGCAGTTCTTC. This gives the protein CSASRFSAGLNEQFF.

V gene TRBV5-4 combines with J gene TRBJ1-4; TRBD1 aligns across 7 bases. The CDR3 has 14 amino acids. Germline loops: CDR1 SGHNT, CDR2 YYREEE (reference sequence). V trimming: 4 bases; J trimming: 8 bases; junction bases outside the gene matches: 8. DNA of the CDR3: TGTGCCAGCAGCCCGGGACAGTTAGCCGAAAAACTGTTTTTT. Its translation is CASSPGQLAEKLFF. The full variable domain, with the rest looked up from reference TRBV5-4 and TRBJ1-4, is ETGVTQSPTHLIKTRGQQVTLRCSSQSGHNTVSWYQQALGQGPQFIFQYYREEENGRGNFPPRFSGLQFPNYSSELNVNALELDDSALYLCASSPGQLAEKLFFGSGTQLSVL.

The chain is built from TRBV2 and TRBJ2-5; D possibly corresponds to TRBD2 (6 bases). This CDR3 has 14 residues. Germline V lookup: CDR1 SNHLY, CDR2 FYNNEI. V was clipped by 5 bases and J by 2 bases, with 12 bases between them. CDR3 region: CASSPTSIQETQYF. CDR3 sequence (DNA): TGTGCCAGCAGTCCAACTAGCATACAAGAGACCCAGTACTTC. The variable domain in full, completed from reference TRBV2 and TRBJ2-5, reads EPEVTQTPSHQVTQMGQEVILRCVPISNHLYFYWYRQILGQKVEFLVSFYNNEISEKSEIFDDQFSVERPDGSNFTLKIRSTKLEDSAMYFCASSPTSIQETQYFGPGTRLLVL.